This T cell receptor beta chain was found in a study of T-cell reconstitution after alpha-beta-depleted transplantation in children. For TCRbeta, the library was prepared with unique molecular identifiers. TCRdb independently ran MiXCR on the PCR reads; one entry per CDR3 protein. The sample comprises nearly 550,000 distinct CDR3 sequences, about a sixth of which are singletons, and approximately 3% rests with the top ten. V lost 4 bases to trimming and J lost 5 bases, with 15 bases between them. The CDR3 runs 14 residues. Germline V gene lookup returns CDR1 MNHEY and CDR2 SMNVEV (reference sequence).

The TCR sequence derives from a human donor who donated a stem cell graft to a child with acute lymphoblastic leukemia. Sequenced here: PBMCs from the stem cell graft donor, sampled from the stem cell graft. This chain connects TRBV27 to TRBJ2-7, with a possible D match to TRBD1 (5 bases). CDR3: CASSSQGFTHEQYF. The CDR3 bases are TGTGCCAGCAGTTCGCAGGGTTTTACCCACGAGCAGTACTTC.